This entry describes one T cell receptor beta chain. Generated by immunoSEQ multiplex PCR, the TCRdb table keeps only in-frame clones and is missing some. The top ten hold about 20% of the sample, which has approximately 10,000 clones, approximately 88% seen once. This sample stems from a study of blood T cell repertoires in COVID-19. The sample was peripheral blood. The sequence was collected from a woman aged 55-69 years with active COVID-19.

The chain's CDR3 is CSVVVPGESEQFF. CDR3 coding DNA: TGCAGCGTTGTGGTCCCAGGGGAGAGTGAGCAGTTCTTC. The rearrangement uses TRBV29-1 and TRBJ2-1, with a weak D call TRBD1 (6 bases). Trimming cost V 4 bases and J 9 bases, with 16 bases left between them. The CDR3 extends over 13 amino acids. In germline, CDR1 is SQVTM, CDR2 ANQGSEA.